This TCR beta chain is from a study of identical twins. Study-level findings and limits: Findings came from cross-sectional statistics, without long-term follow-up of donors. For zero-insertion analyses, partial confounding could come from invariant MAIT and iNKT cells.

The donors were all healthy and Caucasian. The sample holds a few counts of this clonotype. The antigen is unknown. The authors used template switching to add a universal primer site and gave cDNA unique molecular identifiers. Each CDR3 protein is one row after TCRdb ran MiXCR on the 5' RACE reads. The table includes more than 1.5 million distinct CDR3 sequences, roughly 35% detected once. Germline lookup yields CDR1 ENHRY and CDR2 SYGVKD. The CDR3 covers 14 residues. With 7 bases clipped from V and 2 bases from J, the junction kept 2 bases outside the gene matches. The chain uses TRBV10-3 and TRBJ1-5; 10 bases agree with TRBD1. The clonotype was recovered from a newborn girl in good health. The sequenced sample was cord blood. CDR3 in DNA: TGTGCCATCAACGGGACAGGGGGCAATCAGCCCCAGCATTTT. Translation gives CAINGTGGNQPQHF.